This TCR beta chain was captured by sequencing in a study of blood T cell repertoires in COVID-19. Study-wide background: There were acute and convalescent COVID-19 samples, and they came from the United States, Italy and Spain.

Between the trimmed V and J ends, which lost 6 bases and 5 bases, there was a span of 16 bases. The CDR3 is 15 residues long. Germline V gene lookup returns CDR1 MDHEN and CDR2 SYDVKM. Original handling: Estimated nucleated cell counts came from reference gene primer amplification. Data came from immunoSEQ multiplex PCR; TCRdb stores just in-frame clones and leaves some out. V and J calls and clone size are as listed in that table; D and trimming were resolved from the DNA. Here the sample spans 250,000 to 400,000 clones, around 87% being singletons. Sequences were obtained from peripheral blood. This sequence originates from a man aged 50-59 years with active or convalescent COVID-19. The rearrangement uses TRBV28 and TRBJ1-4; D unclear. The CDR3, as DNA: TGTGCCAGCAGGCCGGGAGGACGGGTAAATGAAAAACTGTTTTTT. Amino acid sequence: CASRPGGRVNEKLFF.